The 15 T cell receptor beta chains below come from one sample, sequenced in a study of blood T cell repertoires in COVID-19. Only in-frame clones appear in the TCRdb table, and some are missing; sequencing was by immunoSEQ multiplex PCR. Of about 40,000 clones listed, around three quarters are singletons. Sequenced input: peripheral blood. Every receptor here comes from a woman at least 80 years old with acute or convalescent COVID-19.

The chain uses TRBV27 and TRBJ2-3; 8 nucleotides align to TRBD2. J lost 6 bases, V lost 5 bases, and 13 bases had no gene match. CDR3 length: 16 residues. Germline V gives CDR1 MNHEY, CDR2 SMNVEV (reference sequence). The CDR3 here is CASSPASGLGYDTQYF. The CDR3 DNA sequence: TGTGCCAGCAGTCCCGCTTCGGGACTAGGATATGATACGCAGTATTTT.

The gene calls are TRBV7-2 and TRBJ1-5; D remains unclear. Trimming cost V 5 bases and J 1 base, with 12 bases left between them. Germline-derived CDR1 and CDR2 are SGHTA and FQGNSA. The CDR3 contains 15 residues. CDR3 in amino acids: CASSPHGVSNQPQHF. Written as DNA, the CDR3 is TGTGCCAGCAGCCCCCACGGGGTCAGCAATCAGCCCCAGCATTTT.

This chain uses TRBV5-6 with TRBJ2-5; 7 nucleotides line up with TRBD2. Trimming removed 3 bases from V and 4 bases from J; junction bases left unmatched: 9. The CDR3 has 15 residues. Germline V gene data show CDR1 as SGHDT and CDR2 as YYEEEE. CDR3 nucleotide sequence: TGTGCCAGCAGCTACACGGAGGGGAGGGGAGAGACCCAGTACTTC. Its protein product is CASSYTEGRGETQYF.

The V call is TRBV3-1 (or the pseudogene TRBV3-2), the J call TRBJ2-7; possible D gene TRBD2, 5 bases. The CDR3 is 13 residues long. Germline lookup yields CDR1 LGHDT and CDR2 YNNKEL (reference sequence). V was cut by 1 base and J by 3 bases, with 7 bases left in between. In DNA, the CDR3 is TGTGCCAGCAGCCAAGTTGGAGGCTACGAGCAGTACTTC. It translates to CASSQVGGYEQYF.

The genes are TRBV10-3 and TRBJ1-1; D might be TRBD1 (6 bases). CDR3 size: 16 residues. Trimming pared 10 bases from V and 0 bases from J, leaving 21 bases between. Germline V CDR1 and CDR2: ENHRY, SYGVKD. CDR3 in amino acids: CATNPTQGMLNTEAFF. The CDR3 region has the DNA TGTGCCACCAACCCAACACAGGGAATGCTGAACACTGAAGCTTTCTTT.

The rearrangement links TRBV2 to TRBJ2-2, with 7 bases that match TRBD2. Looked up from germline, CDR1 is SNHLY and CDR2 is FYNNEI. The CDR3 sequence is 12 residues long. Unmatched junction bases numbered 0, after V lost 8 bases and J lost 3 bases. The CDR3 spells CASAGDTGELFF. The CDR3, as DNA: TGTGCCAGCGCGGGAGACACCGGGGAGCTGTTTTTT.

This clone turned up a few times. J is TRBJ2-7 and V is TRBV6-5; TRBD2 matches at 9 bases. The junction had 9 bases not matched to a gene; V was cut back by 0 bases and J by 6 bases. Germline V lookup: CDR1 MNHEY, CDR2 SVGAGI. CDR3 length equals 16 residues. The CDR3 here is CASSYSTLAGWAEQYF. CDR3 nucleotides: TGTGCCAGCAGTTACTCTACCCTAGCGGGATGGGCCGAGCAGTACTTC.

The chain has TRBV5-5 and TRBJ2-2, with 9 bases aligning to TRBD1. Looked up from germline, CDR1 is SGHKS and CDR2 is YYEKEE (reference sequence). The CDR3 is 14 residues long. The V and J ends lost 4 bases and 8 bases, in that order; junction bases with no gene match: 6. The CDR3 DNA sequence: TGTGCCAGCAGCCCACAGGGGGCGATGGGGGAGCTGTTTTTT. It specifies CASSPQGAMGELFF.

The chain employs TRBV11-2 and TRBJ1-1, with D perhaps TRBD1 (5 bases). CDR1 and CDR2 (germline): SGHAT, FQNNGV. V lost 4 bases to trimming and J lost 0 bases, with 12 bases between them. The CDR3 is 15 amino acids. CDR3: CASSSRTPLNTEAFF. The CDR3 DNA is TGTGCCAGCAGCTCCCGGACACCCCTGAACACTGAAGCTTTCTTT.

This rearrangement joins TRBV30 to TRBJ1-1; 9 bases map to TRBD1. Trimming took 0 bases from V and 3 from J; bases not matched to a gene: 11. The CDR3 consists of 17 residues. Per the germline V gene, CDR1 is GTSNPN and CDR2 is SVGIG (reference sequence). CDR3 nucleotide sequence: TGTGCCTGGAGTGTACCTGGGACAGGGTTAGGTGACACTGAAGCTTTCTTT. This codes for CAWSVPGTGLGDTEAFF. Full variable domain (remainder filled in from reference TRBV30 and TRBJ1-1): SQTIHQWPATLVQPVGSPLSLECTVEGTSNPNLYWYRQAAGRGLQLLFYSVGIGQISSEVPQNLSASRPQDRQFILSSKKLLLSDSGFYLCAWSVPGTGLGDTEAFFGQGTRLTVV.

The V call is TRBV28, the J call TRBJ1-1, with TRBD1 matching 7 bases. Germline V gene lookup returns CDR1 MDHEN and CDR2 SYDVKM. The junction had 10 bases not matched to a gene; V was cut back by 6 bases and J by 3 bases. The length of the CDR3 is 15 residues. The CDR3 nucleotides read TGTGCCAGCAGAGCAGCGACAGGGCGGTACACTGAAGCTTTCTTT. It codes for CASRAATGRYTEAFF.

V is TRBV4-3 and J is TRBJ2-1; 12 nucleotides agree with TRBD2. Germline assignment: CDR1 LGHNA and CDR2 YSLEER. The CDR3 is 18 residues long. V dropped 4 bases and J dropped 4; count of bases not matched to a gene: 11. The CDR3 reads CASSRSAKGTSGYNEQFF. In DNA, the CDR3 is TGCGCCAGCAGCCGATCGGCGAAGGGGACTAGCGGGTACAATGAGCAGTTCTTC.

The rearrangement joins TRBV5-6 to TRBJ1-2; D is uncertain. V shed 1 base and J shed 11 bases, with 12 bases lying between them. CDR3 length: 12 residues. Germline CDR1 is SGHDT and CDR2 is YYEEEE. The CDR3 protein is CASSLILAQYTF. CDR3 nucleotides: TGTGCCAGCAGCTTGATCTTGGCCCAGTACACCTTC.

This rearrangement joins TRBV27 to TRBJ2-5, with a weak D call TRBD1 (6 bases). The CDR3 consists of 16 residues. In germline, CDR1 is MNHEY, CDR2 SMNVEV (reference sequence). V was trimmed by 6 bases and J by 1 base, leaving 18 bases between them. CDR3 nucleotides: TGTGCCAGCAGCCAAAACGGCAGGGGTCTCCAAGAGACCCAGTACTTC. Translated, it gives CASSQNGRGLQETQYF.

This clone was recorded only once. This sequence joins TRBV4-1 and TRBJ2-2; TRBD1 aligns across 7 bases. With V trimmed by 4 bases and J by 4 bases, 6 bases remained unmatched. The CDR3 length is 15 residues. CDR1 and CDR2 from the germline V gene are MGHRA and YSYEKL. CDR3 sequence: CASSRHDRVTGELFF. In DNA, the CDR3 is TGCGCCAGCAGCCGACACGACAGGGTCACCGGGGAGCTGTTTTTT.